This T cell receptor beta chain was retrieved from a study of graft-versus-host responses after intestinal transplantation (dated by TCRdb to 2020 to 2022). Broadly, across the study: The transplants that recipients received were multivisceral, liver-intestinal, or isolated intestinal. To identify alloreactive clones, pre-transplant mixed lymphocyte reaction products were sequenced and then compared with unstimulated pre-transplant donor and recipient T cells. Rather than being sequenced by the commercial service, samples from a few later patients were sequenced in-house on an Illumina MiSeq and processed with MiXCR. Every recipient was given anti-thymocyte globulin induction, then maintenance tacrolimus and steroids for roughly 3 years. The cohort enrolled about two dozen intestinal transplant recipients, one of whom was a retransplant, and a few patients without pretransplant specimens were excluded. Donor T cell macrochimerism was defined as a peak of at least 4% donor T cells among recipient peripheral blood mononuclear cells. After intestinal transplantation, graft-versus-host and host-versus-graft alloreactive T cell clones in the graft, circulation and bone marrow were tracked using bulk TCR-beta CDR3 sequencing. What the study reported, not specific to this receptor: Patients with donor T cell macrochimerism had high GvH to HvG T cell clonal ratios in their allografts. Conclusions were limited by the relatively low number and heterogeneity of intestinal transplant patients. Peak levels of circulating GvH clones were associated with declines in HvG clones early after transplant. GvH clones turned up in recipient bone marrow, with some appearing earlier in ileal mucosa or blood, a pattern consistent with an intestinal mucosal origin.

In the paper's terms, the time point label means: cells obtained before transplantation from donor or recipient. CD3+CD4+ and CD3+CD8+ populations were FACS-sorted from unstimulated pre-transplant donor and recipient cells taken from spleen or lymph nodes. The CDR3 goes from the cysteine to the phenylalanine over 14 residues. CDR3 DNA is the only sequence kept; it has 42 bases, read in frame from the first base. CDR1 is given as MNHEY and CDR2 as SVGAGI, both from the germline V gene. Ends trimmed: V by 7 bases, J by 8 bases; bases unmatched to a gene: 10. With regard to this clone: What this receptor recognizes is not known. No much larger clone exists at a distance of one base, and base qualities are not known.

The library was produced with the immunoSEQ multiplex PCR assay. For most patients, genomic DNA was isolated with the Qiagen DNeasy Blood and Tissue Kit and shipped frozen to Adaptive Biotechnologies for TCR sequencing. High-throughput TCR-beta CDR3 sequencing of genomic DNA from most patients was performed by Adaptive Biotechnologies. For the original study's pipeline: Adaptive's ImmunoSEQ software supplied the TCR sequencing data for around 19 patients, while MiXCR and VDJtools were used to process a few other patients. CD4 versus CD8 sorting errors were corrected by removing sequences found in both subsets at a frequency ratio below 5:1. CDR3 nucleotide sequences shared between donor and recipient were removed because their origin could not be assigned. At least 2-fold expansion over unstimulated cells and a minimum CFSE-low frequency of 0.002% (template counts) or 0.001% (read counts) were required for clones to be classified as alloreactive. Clones detected in sequenced pre-transplant spleen, lymph node, or MLR CFSE-low populations of the donor or recipient were defined as mappable. The cumulative frequency of alloreactive clones was calculated as a percentage of all sequences, weighted by copy number. What TCRdb holds here is the immuneACCESS table cut down to in-frame rearrangements. Part of the clones is not present; checked against another copy, under half of the missing clones reflect an unresolved V gene, and the others are unexplained. V, J and clone size are those of that table, while D and trimming were read from the DNA. This sample has around 88,000 clones in its table, and under 95% of those were observed once. The ten largest clones capture 7% to 9.5% of the sample.

Here the chain combines TRBV6-5 and TRBJ2-1, with 8 bases aligning to TRBD2. Sequenced here: unstimulated CD8+ T cells sorted from spleen or lymph node cells, sampled before transplant. This clonotype was sampled from a human donor who was the organ donor for an intestinal transplant. Here is the DNA: TGTGCCAGCACCACGGGGGGGCAGGGGCATGAGCAGTTCTTC. The translation is CASTTGGQGHEQFF.